The 21 T cell receptor beta chains reported below all come from one sample, sequenced in a study of blood T cell repertoires in COVID-19. Generated by immunoSEQ multiplex PCR, the TCRdb table keeps only in-frame clones and is missing some. The sample has 90,000 to 100,000 clones, around three quarters seen once. Sequenced sample: peripheral blood. Receptors originate from a woman in her sixties in a cohort sampled during active or convalescent COVID-19.

The chain links TRBV4-1 to TRBJ2-3; 10 bases line up with TRBD2. The V and J ends lost 4 bases and 1 base, in that order; junction bases with no gene match: 5. The CDR3 covers 16 residues. CDR1 and CDR2 (germline): MGHRA, YSYEKL. CDR3 region: CASSLELAGGTDTQYF. CDR3 nucleotides: TGCGCCAGCAGCCTCGAGCTAGCGGGGGGCACAGATACGCAGTATTTT.

This clone has more than one count but fewer than ten. The chain couples TRBV29-1 to TRBJ2-1; D might be TRBD2 (7 bases). Germline lookup yields CDR1 SQVTM and CDR2 ANQGSEA. The V end lost 4 bases, the J end lost 2 bases, and 12 bases lay between the germline ends. The CDR3 loop spans 14 amino acids. The CDR3 region is CSVARGGTYNEQFF. CDR3 bases: TGCAGCGTTGCTAGGGGGGGAACCTACAATGAGCAGTTCTTC.

The V and J genes are TRBV4-3 and TRBJ1-2; D gene unclear. V was cut by 0 bases and J by 0 bases, with 8 bases left in between. Germline V gene sequence: CDR1 LGHNA, CDR2 YSLEER. This CDR3 is built from 15 residues. CDR3 loop: CASSQETRTNYGYTF. The CDR3 region has the DNA TGCGCCAGCAGCCAAGAAACCAGGACTAACTATGGCTACACCTTC.

J is TRBJ1-2 and V is TRBV5-6; no reliable D call. The length of the CDR3 is 12 residues. Germline assignment: CDR1 SGHDT and CDR2 YYEEEE. V was pared by 0 bases and J by 3 bases, with 3 bases between. CDR3 nucleotide sequence: TGTGCCAGCAGCTTGGCGGACTATGGCTACACCTTC. This codes for CASSLADYGYTF.

This clone turned up a few times. This rearrangement joins TRBV12-5 to TRBJ2-7; TRBD1 aligns across 7 bases. CDR3 length: 17 residues. Germline CDR1 and CDR2: LGHNT and FRNRAP. V was clipped by 0 bases and J by 2 bases; unmatched bases: 10. This chain's CDR3 is CASGLVHGTAVTYEQYF. CDR3 sequence (DNA): TGTGCTAGTGGTTTGGTACATGGGACAGCAGTAACCTACGAGCAGTACTTC.

In this sample, this clone turned up once. The chain is built from TRBV3-1 (or the pseudogene TRBV3-2) and TRBJ2-3; 7 bases line up with TRBD1. CDR3 length: 15 residues. The germline CDR1 and CDR2 sequences are LGHDT and YNNKEL (reference sequence). The V and J ends lost 2 bases and 1 base, in that order; junction bases with no gene match: 3. CDR3 coding DNA: TGTGCCAGCAGCCAATGGCAGGGGGGCACAGATACGCAGTATTTT. The encoded protein is CASSQWQGGTDTQYF.

V and J are TRBV6-6 and TRBJ1-2; D remains ambiguous. Trimming cost V 2 bases and J 3 bases, with 16 bases left between them. Germline assignment: CDR1 MNHNY and CDR2 SVGAGI (reference sequence). There are 16 residues in the CDR3. CDR3 loop: CASSYRQDYRDYGYTF. Written as DNA, the CDR3 is TGTGCCAGCAGTTACCGGCAGGACTACCGCGACTATGGCTACACCTTC.

The chain couples TRBV6-1 to TRBJ2-1; 9 bases map to TRBD1. CDR1 and CDR2 (germline): MNHNS, SASEGT. J gave up 4 bases and V 1 base, and 5 bases lay outside the gene matches. The CDR3 totals 16 residues. CDR3 loop: CASSEDTGGAYNEQFF. CDR3 in DNA: TGTGCCAGCAGTGAAGACACAGGGGGCGCTTACAATGAGCAGTTCTTC.

This chain uses TRBV4-1 with TRBJ2-3; a weak D match, TRBD2 (6 bases). Germline V gives CDR1 MGHRA, CDR2 YSYEKL. This CDR3 region has 15 residues. The V end was cut by 0 bases, the J end by 4 bases, with 11 bases between. In DNA, the CDR3 is TGCGCCAGCAGCCAAGATCCGGGGAGGCCAGATACGCAGTATTTT. Its protein product is CASSQDPGRPDTQYF.

There are many counts of this clone. V is TRBV12-3 or TRBV12-4 and J is TRBJ2-5; unclear D gene. The CDR3 is made up of 11 amino acids. Trimming removed 4 bases at V and 5 bases at J, with 5 bases between. The CDR3 region is CASSYQETQYF. In DNA, the CDR3 is TGTGCCAGCAGTTATCAGGAGACCCAGTACTTC.

The genes are TRBV18 and TRBJ2-6; maybe TRBD1 (5 bases). Germline V CDR1 and CDR2: KGHSH, LQKENI. CDR3 size: 17 residues. V gave up 3 bases and J gave up 0 bases, with 12 bases separating them. The CDR3 region has the DNA TGTGCCAGCTCACCGACAGCCCTCTACTCTGGGGCCAACGTCCTGACTTTC. It is translated as CASSPTALYSGANVLTF. Full variable domain (missing parts from reference TRBV18 and TRBJ2-6): NAGVMQNPRHLVRRRGQEARLRCSPMKGHSHVYWYRQLPEEGLKFMVYLQKENIIDESGMPKERFSAEFPKEGPSILRIQQVVRGDSAAYFCASSPTALYSGANVLTFGAGSRLTVL.

V and J are TRBV6-5 and TRBJ1-5; unclear D gene. Germline CDR1 MNHEY, CDR2 SVGAGI. CDR3 size: 15 residues. The V and J ends lost 5 bases and 0 bases respectively, with 11 bases between them. CDR3 coding DNA: TGTGCCAGCAGTCGTGACTGGAATAGCAATCAGCCCCAGCATTTT. This encodes CASSRDWNSNQPQHF.

This clone was observed a few times. The chain joins TRBV28 to TRBJ1-4; 8 nucleotides align to TRBD1. The CDR3 runs 12 residues. V dropped 6 bases and J dropped 13; count of bases not matched to a gene: 7. The germline CDR1 and CDR2 sequences are MDHEN and SYDVKM. CDR3 loop: CASSHATGVLFF. In DNA form, the CDR3 reads TGTGCCAGCAGCCATGCGACAGGGGTACTGTTTTTT.

Only a few counts were recorded for this clone. The chain recombines TRBV2 with TRBJ1-5; D remains unclear. V lost 4 bases and J 6 bases, leaving 10 bases between the germline ends. CDR3 size: 13 residues. In germline, CDR1 is SNHLY, CDR2 FYNNEI. The CDR3 DNA reads as TGTGCCAGCAGTGCTGAGGGTGGTCAGCCCCAGCATTTT. This gives the protein CASSAEGGQPQHF.

This chain links TRBV7-9 with TRBJ2-7, with a possible D match to TRBD2 (6 bases). V dropped 8 bases and J dropped 7 bases, with 15 bases sitting between them. Germline lookup yields CDR1 SEHNR and CDR2 FQNEAQ (reference sequence). The CDR3 runs 12 residues. CDR3 region: CASAYREMEQYF. The CDR3 DNA reads TGTGCCAGCGCCTATCGGGAGATGGAGCAGTACTTC. Full variable domain (rest looked up from reference TRBV7-9 and TRBJ2-7): DTGVSQNPRHKITKRGQNVTFRCDPISEHNRLYWYRQTLGQGPEFLTYFQNEAQLEKSRLLSDRFSAERPKGSFSTLEIQRTEQGDSAMYLCASAYREMEQYFGPGTRLTVT.

This chain links TRBV7-6 with TRBJ1-3; 10 nucleotides line up with TRBD1. Trimming took 4 bases from V and 4 from J; bases not matched to a gene: 7. The CDR3 runs to 16 residues. The germline gives CDR1 SGHVS, CDR2 FNYEAQ. The CDR3 region is CASSWGTGVLGNTIYF. The CDR3 DNA reads TGTGCCAGCAGCTGGGGGACAGGGGTATTGGGAAACACCATATATTTT.

The CDR3 loop is CASSSQGGGSEKLFF. In DNA form, the CDR3 reads TGTGCCAGCAGCTCACAGGGTGGTGGTAGTGAAAAACTGTTTTTT. The chain recombines TRBV13 with TRBJ1-4; D possibly corresponds to TRBD1 (6 bases). The CDR3 length is 15 residues. The V gene lost 4 bases and the J gene lost 7 bases, with 16 bases spanning the gap. Germline V gene data show CDR1 as PRHDT and CDR2 as FYEKMQ (reference sequence). Supplemented by reference TRBV13 and TRBJ1-4, the full variable domain reads AAGVIQSPRHLIKEKRETATLKCYPIPRHDTVYWYQQGPGQDPQFLISFYEKMQSDKGSIPDRFSAQQFSDYHSELNMSSLELGDSALYFCASSSQGGGSEKLFFGSGTQLSVL.

The J gene is TRBJ1-3, the V gene TRBV7-9; D ambiguous. CDR1 is SEHNR, CDR2 FQNEAQ, per germline (reference sequence). V was clipped by 5 bases and J by 4 bases, with 18 bases between them. This CDR3 has 16 amino acids. CDR3 bases: TGTGCCAGCAGCATATGGTCCTCTGCGACAGGAAACACCATATATTTT. Amino acids: CASSIWSSATGNTIYF.

The chain combines TRBV6-1 with TRBJ1-5, with 9 nucleotides matching TRBD1. Per the germline V gene, CDR1 is MNHNS and CDR2 is SASEGT. The CDR3 runs 16 residues. V trimming: 4 bases; J trimming: 0 bases; junction bases outside the gene matches: 4. CDR3 sequence reads: CASSGRTGVSNQPQHF. The CDR3 DNA sequence: TGTGCCAGCAGTGGAAGGACAGGGGTTAGCAATCAGCCCCAGCATTTT.

The chain combines TRBV6-2 or TRBV6-3 with TRBJ2-3; perhaps TRBD1 as D (6 bases). V was clipped by 6 bases and J by 7 bases, with 11 bases between them. This CDR3 contains 12 residues. The germline gives CDR1 MNHEY, CDR2 SVGEGT. In DNA form, the CDR3 reads TGTGCCAGCAGCCTACAGGGTCATACGCAGTATTTT. Protein sequence: CASSLQGHTQYF.

V usage is TRBV10-3 and J usage is TRBJ2-5; 9 positions match TRBD2. V gave up 3 bases and J gave up 5 bases; unmatched junction bases: 13. The CDR3 has 17 residues. CDR1 is ENHRY and CDR2 is SYGVKD in the germline V gene. The CDR3 DNA reads as TGTGCCATCAGTGACCGGGGTGGCGGGGGGGCATTCGAGACCCAGTACTTC. Its protein is CAISDRGGGGAFETQYF.